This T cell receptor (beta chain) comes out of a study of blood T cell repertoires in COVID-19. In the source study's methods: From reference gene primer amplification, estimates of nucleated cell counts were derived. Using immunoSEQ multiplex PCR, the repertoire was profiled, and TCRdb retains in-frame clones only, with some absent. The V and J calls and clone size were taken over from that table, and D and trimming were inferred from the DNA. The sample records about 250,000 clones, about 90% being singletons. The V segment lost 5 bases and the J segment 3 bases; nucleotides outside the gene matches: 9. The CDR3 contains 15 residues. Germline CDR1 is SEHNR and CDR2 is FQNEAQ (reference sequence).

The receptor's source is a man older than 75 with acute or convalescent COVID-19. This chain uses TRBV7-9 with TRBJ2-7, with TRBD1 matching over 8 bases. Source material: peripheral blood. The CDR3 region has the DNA TGTGCCAGCAGCCTACGGACAGGGAATAACTACGAGCAGTACTTC. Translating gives CASSLRTGNNYEQYF.